Below, 14 T cell receptor beta chains from the same sample are listed, as sequenced in a study of early T cells in non-severe SARS-CoV-2 infection. A single record per CDR3 protein comes from TCRdb applying MiXCR to the 5' RACE reads. The data hold more than 30,000 distinct CDR3 sequences, with 7.1% observed a single time. The source material was whole blood, sampled at baseline. These TCRs come from an adult who was a healthcare worker with PCR-confirmed SARS-CoV-2 infection or an uninfected control (not recorded which).

At least ten counts were recorded for this clonotype. The chain carries TRBV5-5 and TRBJ2-2; TRBD1 matches 11 bases. V was clipped by 3 bases and J by 7 bases; unmatched bases: 8. In germline, CDR1 is SGHKS, CDR2 YYEKEE (reference sequence). The CDR3 spans 16 residues. CDR3 sequence (DNA): TGTGCCAGCAGCTCCCCGGACAGGGGGCGCGGCGGGGAGCTGTTTTTT. This translates into CASSSPDRGRGGELFF.

The chain links TRBV24-1 to TRBJ2-1; a weak D match, TRBD2 (5 bases). Looked up from germline, CDR1 is KGHDR and CDR2 is SFDVKD. Trimming removed 4 bases at V and 6 bases at J, with 15 bases between. This CDR3 spans 15 amino acids. For the CDR3, the DNA is TGTGCCACCAGTGAACAATACCGGGATCGCAATGAGCAGTTCTTC. Translating it yields CATSEQYRDRNEQFF.

This clonotype was seen a few times. The chain recombines TRBV20-1 with TRBJ2-3, with 11 bases fitting TRBD2. This CDR3 has 14 amino acids. The trim removed 6 bases at V and 2 bases at J, leaving 4 bases unmatched. Germline V gene lookup returns CDR1 DFQATT and CDR2 SNEGSKA (reference sequence). The CDR3 DNA is TGCAGTGCCATAGCGGGAGGGCCCACAGATACGCAGTATTTT. Translating it yields CSAIAGGPTDTQYF.

This clonotype was counted ten times or more. The CDR3 nucleotides read TGCAGCGTTGGGTCGAGGGAGTCCACAGATACGCAGTATTTT. Encoded protein: CSVGSRESTDTQYF. The V call is TRBV29-1, the J call TRBJ2-3; D may be TRBD2 (5 bases). CDR3 size: 14 residues. Trimming cost V 4 bases and J 2 bases, with 13 bases left between them. From germline, CDR1 is SQVTM and CDR2 ANQGSEA.

In this sample, this clonotype turned up a few times. J is TRBJ2-7 and V is TRBV5-6; D gene ambiguous. Germline V gene lookup returns CDR1 SGHDT and CDR2 YYEEEE. V was pared by 4 bases and J by 0 bases, with 14 bases between. This CDR3 is built from 15 residues. CDR3 nucleotide sequence: TGTGCCAGCAGCCCGCAGGCTTTGGACTCCTACGAGCAGTACGTC. This encodes CASSPQALDSYEQYV.

There are many counts of this clonotype. This chain connects TRBV7-2 to TRBJ2-2; a weak D match, TRBD1 (6 bases). Germline V lookup: CDR1 SGHTA, CDR2 FQGNSA. This CDR3 is 15 amino acids long. Trimming took 3 bases from V and 0 from J, leaving 8 bases between them. CDR3 sequence reads: CASSLDSSNTGELFF. The CDR3 DNA reads as TGTGCCAGCAGCTTGGACAGCTCGAACACCGGGGAGCTGTTTTTT.

The gene calls are TRBV14 and TRBJ2-5, with 12 bases fitting TRBD2. CDR3 length: 15 amino acids. The germline V gene encodes CDR1 SGHDN and CDR2 FVKESK. V lost 4 bases and J lost 3; bases outside the gene matches: 3. The CDR3, as DNA: TGTGCCAGCAGCCTGTGGACTAGCGGGGAAGAGACCCAGTACTTC. Amino acid sequence: CASSLWTSGEETQYF.

In this sample, this clonotype turned up a few times. The rearrangement uses TRBV6-6 and TRBJ2-2; 12 bases match TRBD2. Germline values: CDR1 MNHNY, CDR2 SVGAGI (reference sequence). CDR3 size: 17 residues. V lost 2 bases and J lost 6; bases outside the gene matches: 7. The CDR3 DNA is TGTGCCAGCAGTTACCCCATGACTAGCGGGAGTGCCGGGGAGCTGTTTTTT. Translating it yields CASSYPMTSGSAGELFF.

This clonotype was detected many times. The chain recombines TRBV12-3 or TRBV12-4 with TRBJ2-5; D gene ambiguous. The CDR3 sequence is 12 residues long. V was clipped by 7 bases and J by 3 bases, with 9 bases between them. CDR3 coding DNA: TGTGCCAGCACCGCAGGAGAAGAGACCCAGTACTTC. This translates into CASTAGEETQYF.

The CDR3 nucleotides are TGCAGCGTTGTGGGGGAGAACGCCGATGAGCAGTTCTTC. Its protein is CSVVGENADEQFF. This chain connects TRBV29-1 to TRBJ2-1; either TRBD1 or TRBD2 may fit D (5 bases each). Germline CDR1 reads SQVTM; CDR2 reads ANQGSEA. The CDR3 extends over 13 amino acids. Trimming pared 4 bases from V and 8 bases from J, leaving 15 bases between.

This clonotype was detected many times. The chain links TRBV20-1 to TRBJ2-1; 10 bases fit TRBD2. The junction had 1 base not matched to a gene; V was cut back by 7 bases and J by 4 bases. Germline loops: CDR1 DFQATT, CDR2 SNEGSKA (reference sequence). CDR3 length: 12 amino acids. CDR3 bases: TGCAGTGGGACTAGCGGATACAATGAGCAGTTCTTC. Its translation: CSGTSGYNEQFF.

This clonotype was seen many times. The V and J genes are TRBV5-1 and TRBJ2-5, with D possibly being TRBD1 (5 bases). V lost 2 bases and J lost 2, with 10 bases in between. CDR3 length equals 14 residues. The germline V gene encodes CDR1 SGHRS and CDR2 YFSETQ. The CDR3 is CASSFGQGQETQYF. The CDR3 coding sequence is TGCGCCAGCAGCTTCGGTCAGGGACAAGAGACCCAGTACTTC.

This clonotype was seen ten or more times. In DNA form, the CDR3 reads TGTGCCTGGAGGCGCCCGGACAGGGAGAACACTGAAGCTTTCTTT. Amino acid sequence: CAWRRPDRENTEAFF. The rearrangement uses TRBV30 and TRBJ1-1, with TRBD1 identical over 8 bases. The ends lost 3 bases at V and 1 base at J; junction bases unmatched: 7. The CDR3 length is 15 residues. Germline CDR1 GTSNPN, CDR2 SVGIG (reference sequence).

In this sample, this clonotype turned up a few times. The chain couples TRBV7-3 to TRBJ2-7, with 8 nucleotides matching TRBD1. V was pared by 0 bases and J by 5 bases, with 3 bases of the junction left unmatched. Germline loops: CDR1 SGHTA, CDR2 FQGTGA. This CDR3 is built from 14 residues. The CDR3 DNA reads as TGTGCCAGCAGCTTAACCGGGACAGGCCACGAGCAGTACTTC. Amino acids: CASSLTGTGHEQYF.